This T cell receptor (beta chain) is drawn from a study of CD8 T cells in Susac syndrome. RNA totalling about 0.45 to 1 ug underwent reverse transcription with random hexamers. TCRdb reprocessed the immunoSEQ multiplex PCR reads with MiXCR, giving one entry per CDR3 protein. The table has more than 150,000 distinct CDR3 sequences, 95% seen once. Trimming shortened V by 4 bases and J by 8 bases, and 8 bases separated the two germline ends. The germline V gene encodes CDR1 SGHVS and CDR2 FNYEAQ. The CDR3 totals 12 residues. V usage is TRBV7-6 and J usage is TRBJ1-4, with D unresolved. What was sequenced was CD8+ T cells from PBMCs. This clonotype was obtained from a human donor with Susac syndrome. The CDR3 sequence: CASSSGQEKLFF. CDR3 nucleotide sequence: TGTGCCAGCAGCTCCGGGCAGGAAAAACTGTTTTTT.